These 31 T cell receptor beta chains originate from one sample sequenced in a study of T-cell reconstitution after alpha-beta-depleted transplantation in children. A TCRbeta library incorporating unique molecular identifiers was prepared. MiXCR, run by TCRdb on the PCR reads, gives a single entry per CDR3 protein. The data contain around 190,000 distinct CDR3 sequences, roughly 7% of them seen just once; the ten biggest clones take up less than 7%. The sequenced sample was PBMCs, obtained before TCRalphabeta/CD19-depleted stem cell transplant. The receptors were sampled from a boy between 2 and 10 years old with acute lymphoblastic leukemia, due to receive a stem cell transplant.

This clonotype was recorded at least ten times. The V and J genes are TRBV5-1 and TRBJ2-2; D possibly matches TRBD1 or TRBD2 (5 bases each). Germline V gives CDR1 SGHRS, CDR2 YFSETQ. The CDR3 has 16 residues. V was shortened by 5 bases and J by 4 bases, with 18 bases between the two germline ends. The CDR3 spells CASRSEPGLITGELFF. CDR3 bases: TGCGCCAGCAGATCCGAACCGGGGCTAATCACCGGGGAGCTGTTTTTT.

The chain is built from TRBV5-1 and TRBJ2-1; tentatively, D is TRBD2 (6 bases). V shed 4 bases and J shed 0 bases, with 17 bases lying between them. Germline V gives CDR1 SGHRS, CDR2 YFSETQ. This CDR3 is built from 17 residues. CDR3 residues: CASSPRLGQNSYNEQFF. The CDR3 DNA reads as TGCGCCAGCAGCCCGCGACTAGGGCAGAACTCCTACAATGAGCAGTTCTTC.

J is TRBJ2-1 and V is TRBV6-2 or TRBV6-3; 8 bases agree with TRBD2. Germline values: CDR1 MNHEY, CDR2 SVGEGT. The CDR3 loop spans 16 amino acids. The V segment lost 5 bases and the J segment 4 bases; nucleotides outside the gene matches: 10. The CDR3 sequence is CASSTHQRGRYNEQFF. The CDR3 DNA sequence: TGTGCCAGCAGTACCCACCAGCGGGGGAGATACAATGAGCAGTTCTTC.

This clonotype was counted many times. The chain employs TRBV20-1 and TRBJ2-2; the D is unclear. CDR1 DFQATT and CDR2 SNEGSKA come from the germline V gene (reference sequence). The CDR3 loop spans 12 amino acids. V was shortened by 5 bases and J by 7 bases, with 11 bases between the two germline ends. CDR3 DNA: TGCAGTGCTGAGTTTGGGGTCGGGGAGCTGTTTTTT. It codes for CSAEFGVGELFF.

V gene TRBV7-2 combines with J gene TRBJ2-5; D not certain. The CDR3 covers 14 residues. V was pared by 1 base and J by 5 bases, with 11 bases between. Germline V gene sequence: CDR1 SGHTA, CDR2 FQGNSA. The CDR3 is CASSLVARRETQYF. In DNA form, the CDR3 reads TGTGCCAGCAGCTTAGTCGCGCGCCGGGAGACCCAGTACTTC.

Ten or more counts support this clonotype. The V gene is TRBV7-8, the J gene TRBJ2-3; 8 positions match TRBD1. Germline CDR1 reads SGHVS; CDR2 reads FQNEAQ. This CDR3 comprises 16 residues. V dropped 5 bases and J dropped 0; count of bases not matched to a gene: 7. CDR3 residues: CASSTWTGHSTDTQYF. DNA of the CDR3: TGTGCCAGCAGCACCTGGACAGGGCACAGCACAGATACGCAGTATTTT.

At least ten counts were recorded for this clonotype. V is TRBV5-1 and J is TRBJ2-1; 7 bases are a match to TRBD2. Germline V gene data show CDR1 as SGHRS and CDR2 as YFSETQ. V lost 3 bases to trimming and J lost 8 bases; unmatched junction nucleotides: 5. This CDR3 contains 13 residues. Here the CDR3 DNA reads TGCGCCAGCAGCTGGCCCGGGGGGTATGAGCAGTTCTTC. This sequence encodes CASSWPGGYEQFF.

The table lists this clonotype with many counts. The rearrangement uses TRBV5-1 and TRBJ2-3; possible D gene TRBD2, 7 bases. Germline V gives CDR1 SGHRS, CDR2 YFSETQ. The germline V and J ends were trimmed by 7 bases and 2 bases, with 17 bases remaining between them. The CDR3 covers 15 residues. CDR3 nucleotide sequence: TGCGCCAGCCGTGGGGCGGGGGCCCTCACAGATACGCAGTATTTT. It yields the protein CASRGAGALTDTQYF.

This clonotype was seen only a few times. The V and J genes are TRBV27 and TRBJ2-3; 12 bases align to TRBD2. Germline V CDR1 and CDR2: MNHEY, SMNVEV (reference sequence). The CDR3 covers 15 residues. V lost 3 bases, J lost 4 bases, and 2 bases stayed unmatched. The CDR3 region is CASSFRLAGADTQYF. The CDR3 DNA sequence: TGTGCCAGCAGTTTCAGACTAGCGGGAGCAGATACGCAGTATTTT.

This clonotype has ten or more counts. The rearrangement links TRBV20-1 to TRBJ2-3; D is perhaps TRBD1 or TRBD2 (6 bases each). Germline V lookup: CDR1 DFQATT, CDR2 SNEGSKA (reference sequence). The CDR3 is 14 residues long. Deletions cut 5 bases from V and 3 bases from J, with 15 bases between. CDR3 loop: CSAPGGGVTDTQYF. CDR3 DNA: TGCAGTGCTCCCGGGGGCGGGGTAACAGATACGCAGTATTTT.

The sample holds many counts of this clonotype. The V gene is TRBV29-1, the J gene TRBJ2-1; D may be TRBD2 (5 bases). The V gene's germline CDR1 is SQVTM and CDR2 ANQGSEA. Trimming cost V 4 bases and J 3 bases, with 13 bases left between them. The CDR3 spans 14 residues. The CDR3 nucleotides are TGCAGCGTTGTGGCGGGTAACCTCTACAATGAGCAGTTCTTC. This encodes CSVVAGNLYNEQFF.

The J gene is TRBJ2-7, the V gene TRBV20-1; TRBD2 matches at 8 bases. Germline V gene lookup returns CDR1 DFQATT and CDR2 SNEGSKA (reference sequence). V shed 3 bases, J shed 4 bases, and the junction held 8 bases outside the gene matches. CDR3 length equals 14 residues. CDR3 region: CSASTRGGSYEQYF. CDR3 bases: TGCAGTGCTAGTACCCGGGGGGGCTCGTACGAGCAGTACTTC.

This clonotype occurred many times. The chain uses TRBV5-1 and TRBJ2-1; TRBD2 matches at 7 bases. The V gene's germline CDR1 is SGHRS and CDR2 YFSETQ. The CDR3 spans 15 residues. V lost 4 bases and J lost 2; bases outside the gene matches: 6. The DNA for the CDR3 is TGCGCCAGCAGCCCCGTAGCGGGCCCCTACAATGAGCAGTTCTTC. Residues: CASSPVAGPYNEQFF.

This clonotype was seen only a few times. The V call is TRBV20-1, the J call TRBJ1-2; 10 bases are shared with TRBD1. Germline assignment: CDR1 DFQATT and CDR2 SNEGSKA (reference sequence). The trim removed 3 bases at V and 6 bases at J, leaving 13 bases unmatched. There are 16 residues in the CDR3. In nucleotides, the CDR3 is TGCAGTGCTAGGGCAGCCGGGACAGGGGCTTCGAATGGCTACACCTTC. It codes for CSARAAGTGASNGYTF.

This clonotype was found many times. The J gene is TRBJ2-3, the V gene TRBV24-1, with 9 bases lining up with TRBD1. The CDR3 covers 19 residues. The V gene end was trimmed by 7 bases and the J gene end by 2 bases; junction bases not matched to a gene: 18. Germline CDR1 KGHDR, CDR2 SFDVKD. The chain's CDR3 is CATSSWINTGQGSTDTQYF. CDR3 bases: TGTGCCACCAGCTCGTGGATAAATACGGGACAGGGTTCCACAGATACGCAGTATTTT.

Ten or more counts support this clonotype. The chain joins TRBV20-1 to TRBJ1-4, with unresolved D. CDR3 length: 11 residues. Trimming removed 0 bases at V and 8 bases at J, with 4 bases between. The germline gives CDR1 DFQATT, CDR2 SNEGSKA (reference sequence). CDR3 bases: TGCAGTGCTAGAGATGACGAAAAACTGTTTTTT. Its translation: CSARDDEKLFF.

This clonotype was counted many times. The J gene is TRBJ2-7, the V gene TRBV12-3 or TRBV12-4; TRBD2 aligns across 9 bases. J lost 2 bases, V lost 6 bases, and 5 bases had no gene match. The CDR3 runs to 14 residues. The CDR3 DNA reads as TGTGCCAGCAGACTAGCGGGTCTAACCTACGAGCAGTACTTC. Its translation: CASRLAGLTYEQYF.

The chain links TRBV12-5 to TRBJ2-7; a possible D gene is TRBD2 (5 bases). Looked up from germline, CDR1 is LGHNT and CDR2 is FRNRAP. Trimming removed 6 bases at V and 2 bases at J, with 14 bases between. The length of the CDR3 is 14 residues. CDR3 residues: CASGGTGEPYEQYF. CDR3 in DNA: TGTGCTAGTGGCGGAACCGGGGAACCCTACGAGCAGTACTTC.

This clonotype was found many times. The J gene is TRBJ2-7, the V gene TRBV18, with TRBD2 identical over 14 bases. The CDR3 has 17 residues. Trimming cost V 4 bases and J 2 bases; bases outside gene matches: 7. Germline CDR1 and CDR2: KGHSH and LQKENI. In nucleotides, the CDR3 is TGTGCCAGCTCACGGACCGGGACTAGCGGGGGTACCTACGAGCAGTACTTC. Translation gives CASSRTGTSGGTYEQYF.

This chain uses TRBV7-9 with TRBJ2-7; the D gene is possibly TRBD2 (5 bases). Germline V CDR1 and CDR2: SEHNR, FQNEAQ (reference sequence). The CDR3 is 15 amino acids. Trimming removed 5 bases from V and 2 bases from J, with 16 bases in between. The CDR3, as DNA: TGTGCCAGCAGCGGAATTCGGACTGCCGCCTACGAGCAGTACTTC. As protein: CASSGIRTAAYEQYF.

The table lists this clonotype with many counts. The rearrangement links TRBV29-1 to TRBJ2-3; tentatively, D is TRBD2 (6 bases). The ends were cut back, 5 bases at V and 0 bases at J, with 12 bases in the middle. Germline lookup yields CDR1 SQVTM and CDR2 ANQGSEA. This CDR3 contains 14 residues. The chain's CDR3 is CSVRDGRSTDTQYF. CDR3 nucleotides: TGCAGCGTTAGGGACGGGAGAAGCACAGATACGCAGTATTTT.

This clonotype was counted ten times or more. CDR3 loop: CSALRTGRANTGELFF. CDR3 DNA: TGCAGTGCTTTAAGAACGGGACGAGCGAACACCGGGGAGCTGTTTTTT. The V and J genes are TRBV20-1 and TRBJ2-2; D might be TRBD1 or TRBD2, each matching 5 bases. Germline loops: CDR1 DFQATT, CDR2 SNEGSKA (reference sequence). Trimming shortened V by 5 bases and J by 0 bases, and 16 bases separated the two germline ends. This CDR3 has 16 amino acids.

This clonotype was detected many times. This chain uses TRBV12-3 or TRBV12-4 with TRBJ1-5, with D maybe TRBD1 (6 bases). This CDR3 contains 14 residues. V lost 1 base to trimming and J lost 2 bases, with 6 bases between them. The CDR3 DNA follows: TGTGCCAGCAGTTTAGACAGGGGCAATCAGCCCCAGCATTTT. Its translation: CASSLDRGNQPQHF.

The chain combines TRBV27 with TRBJ1-5, with D perhaps matching TRBD1 (5 bases). CDR1 MNHEY and CDR2 SMNVEV come from the germline V gene (reference sequence). Between the trimmed V and J ends, which lost 3 bases and 2 bases, there was a span of 11 bases. CDR3 size: 15 residues. The CDR3 DNA is TGTGCCAGCAGTTTCGGGTTGGGGGGCAATCAGCCCCAGCATTTT. Protein sequence: CASSFGLGGNQPQHF.

This clonotype was detected ten times or more. The V call is TRBV20-1, the J call TRBJ2-1, with 14 bases aligning to TRBD2. Germline V gives CDR1 DFQATT, CDR2 SNEGSKA (reference sequence). Losses at the gene ends were 6 bases for V and 7 bases for J; bases not matched to a gene: 8. The length of the CDR3 is 15 residues. The CDR3 loop reads CSAESTSGRDNEQFF. CDR3 sequence (DNA): TGCAGTGCAGAATCGACTAGCGGGAGGGATAATGAGCAGTTCTTC.

This clonotype was detected many times. The chain combines TRBV3-1 with TRBJ1-1, with D possibly being TRBD1 (5 bases). Trimming shortened V by 1 base and J by 6 bases, and 9 bases separated the two germline ends. The CDR3 is 13 residues long. Germline-derived CDR1 and CDR2 are LGHDT and YNNKEL (reference sequence). CDR3 residues: CASSQGGASEAFF. CDR3 DNA sequence: TGTGCCAGCAGCCAAGGAGGGGCCTCTGAAGCTTTCTTT.

This clonotype was seen at least ten times. The rearrangement joins TRBV3-1 to TRBJ2-3, with 10 nucleotides matching TRBD1. The CDR3 spans 16 residues. V dropped 3 bases and J dropped 4; count of bases not matched to a gene: 7. Germline-derived CDR1 and CDR2 are LGHDT and YNNKEL (reference sequence). The CDR3 loop reads CASSQGQGIGADTQYF. DNA of the CDR3: TGTGCCAGCAGCCAGGGACAGGGGATCGGAGCAGATACGCAGTATTTT.

This clonotype was counted many times. V and J are TRBV20-1 and TRBJ2-3, with D possibly TRBD2 on 6 matching bases. V was shortened by 4 bases and J by 1 base, with 15 bases between the two germline ends. The germline CDR1 and CDR2 sequences are DFQATT and SNEGSKA (reference sequence). This CDR3 contains 15 residues. For the CDR3, the DNA is TGCAGTGCTACGTCACATACGGGGGGCACAGATACGCAGTATTTT. Amino acid sequence: CSATSHTGGTDTQYF.

In its sample, this clonotype was seen many times. The rearrangement joins TRBV6-2 or TRBV6-3 to TRBJ2-1; D gene ambiguous. CDR1 is MNHEY and CDR2 is SVGEGT in the germline V gene. The CDR3 runs to 13 residues. The V gene lost 6 bases and the J gene lost 5 bases, with 11 bases spanning the gap. The CDR3 DNA is TGTGCCAGCAGACCTCTACCGGACAATGAGCAGTTCTTC. Translating it yields CASRPLPDNEQFF.

The chain carries TRBV10-1 and TRBJ2-3; D unresolved. Germline values: CDR1 WNHNN, CDR2 SYGVQD (reference sequence). CDR3 length: 15 residues. The germline V and J ends were trimmed by 3 bases and 2 bases, with 12 bases remaining between them. CDR3 in amino acids: CASSESRTDTDTQYF. The CDR3, as DNA: TGCGCCAGCAGTGAATCCAGGACGGACACAGATACGCAGTATTTT.

This sequence joins TRBV11-2 and TRBJ1-4, with 8 bases fitting TRBD1. V lost 4 bases, J lost 7 bases, and 8 bases stayed unmatched. Germline loops: CDR1 SGHAT, CDR2 FQNNGV. The CDR3 spans 15 residues. CDR3 loop: CASSSPGTGAEKLFF. The CDR3 nucleotides read TGTGCCAGCAGCTCCCCCGGGACAGGAGCTGAAAAACTGTTTTTT.